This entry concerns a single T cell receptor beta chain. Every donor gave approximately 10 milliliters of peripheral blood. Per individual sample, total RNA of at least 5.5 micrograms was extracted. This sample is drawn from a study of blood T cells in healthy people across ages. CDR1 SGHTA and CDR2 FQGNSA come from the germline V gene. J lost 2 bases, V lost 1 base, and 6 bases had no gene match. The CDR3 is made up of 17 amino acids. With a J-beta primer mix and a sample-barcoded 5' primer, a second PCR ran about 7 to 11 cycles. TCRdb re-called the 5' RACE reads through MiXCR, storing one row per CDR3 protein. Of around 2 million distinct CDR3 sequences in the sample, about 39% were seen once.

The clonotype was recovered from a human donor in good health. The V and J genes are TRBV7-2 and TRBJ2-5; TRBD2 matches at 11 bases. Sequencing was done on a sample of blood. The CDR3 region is CASSLGKVAGGQETQYF. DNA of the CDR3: TGTGCCAGCAGCTTAGGGAAGGTAGCGGGGGGGCAAGAGACCCAGTACTTC. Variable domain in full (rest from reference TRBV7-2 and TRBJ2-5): GAGVSQSPSNKVTEKGKDVELRCDPISGHTALYWYRQSLGQGLEFLIYFQGNSAPDKSGLPSDRFSAERTGGSVSTLTIQRTQQEDSAVYLCASSLGKVAGGQETQYFGPGTRLLVL.